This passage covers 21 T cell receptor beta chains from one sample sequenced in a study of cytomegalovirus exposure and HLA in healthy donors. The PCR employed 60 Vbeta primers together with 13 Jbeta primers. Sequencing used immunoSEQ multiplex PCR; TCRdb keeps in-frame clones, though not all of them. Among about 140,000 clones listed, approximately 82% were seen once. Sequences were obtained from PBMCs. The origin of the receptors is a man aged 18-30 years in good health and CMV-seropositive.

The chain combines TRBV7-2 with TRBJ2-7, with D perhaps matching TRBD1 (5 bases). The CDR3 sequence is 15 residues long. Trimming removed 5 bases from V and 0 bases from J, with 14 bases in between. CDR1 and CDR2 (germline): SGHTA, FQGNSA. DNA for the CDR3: TGTGCCAGCAGCCCCAGGGTGGGGATCTCCTACGAGCAGTACTTC. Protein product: CASSPRVGISYEQYF. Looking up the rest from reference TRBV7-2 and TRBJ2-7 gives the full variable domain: GAGVSQSPSNKVTEKGKDVELRCDPISGHTALYWYRQSLGQGLEFLIYFQGNSAPDKSGLPSDRFSAERTGGSVSTLTIQRTQQEDSAVYLCASSPRVGISYEQYFGPGTRLTVT.

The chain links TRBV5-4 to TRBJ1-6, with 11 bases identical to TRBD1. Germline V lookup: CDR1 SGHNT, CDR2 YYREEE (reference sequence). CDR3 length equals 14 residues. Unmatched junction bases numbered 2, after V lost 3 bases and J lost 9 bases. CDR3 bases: TGTGCCAGCAGCTACGGACAGGGGGCTTCACCCCTCCACTTT. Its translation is CASSYGQGASPLHF.

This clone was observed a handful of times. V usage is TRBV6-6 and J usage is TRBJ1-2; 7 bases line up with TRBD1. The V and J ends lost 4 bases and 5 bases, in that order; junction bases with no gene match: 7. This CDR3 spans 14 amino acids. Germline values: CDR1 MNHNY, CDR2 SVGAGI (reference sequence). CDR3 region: CASSWPTGEYGYTF. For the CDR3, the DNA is TGTGCCAGCAGTTGGCCCACAGGGGAGTATGGCTACACCTTC.

The CDR3 bases are TGTGCCAGCTCCCTTAATAAGCGGACTAGCTTCACAGATACGCAGTATTTT. This sequence encodes CASSLNKRTSFTDTQYF. The gene calls are TRBV7-2 and TRBJ2-3; 8 nucleotides agree with TRBD2. With 8 bases clipped from V and 2 bases from J, the junction kept 15 bases outside the gene matches. The CDR3 sequence is 17 residues long. CDR1 SGHTA and CDR2 FQGNSA come from the germline V gene.

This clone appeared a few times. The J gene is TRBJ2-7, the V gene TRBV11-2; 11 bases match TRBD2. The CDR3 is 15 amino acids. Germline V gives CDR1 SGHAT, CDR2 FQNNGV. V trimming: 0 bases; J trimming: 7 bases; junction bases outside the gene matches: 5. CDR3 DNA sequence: TGTGCCAGCAGCTTAGATCTAACTAGCGGGAGAGAGCAGTACTTC. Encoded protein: CASSLDLTSGREQYF. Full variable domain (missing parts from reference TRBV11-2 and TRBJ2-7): EAGVAQSPRYKIIEKRQSVAFWCNPISGHATLYWYQQILGQGPKLLIQFQNNGVVDDSQLPKDRFSAERLKGVDSTLKIQPAKLEDSAVYLCASSLDLTSGREQYFGPGTRLTVT.

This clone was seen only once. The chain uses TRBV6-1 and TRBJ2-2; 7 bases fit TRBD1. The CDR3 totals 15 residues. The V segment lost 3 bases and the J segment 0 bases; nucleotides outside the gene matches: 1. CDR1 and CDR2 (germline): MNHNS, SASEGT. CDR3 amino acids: CASSEDRTNTGELFF. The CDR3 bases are TGTGCCAGCAGTGAGGACAGGACGAACACCGGGGAGCTGTTTTTT.

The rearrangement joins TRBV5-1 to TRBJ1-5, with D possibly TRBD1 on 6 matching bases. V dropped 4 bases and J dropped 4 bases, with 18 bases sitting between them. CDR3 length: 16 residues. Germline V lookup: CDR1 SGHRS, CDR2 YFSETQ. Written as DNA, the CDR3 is TGCGCCAGCAGCCCTACTGCCGGGACACCGAATCAGCCCCAGCATTTT. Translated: CASSPTAGTPNQPQHF.

This CDR3 is CASSLGQTEEKLFF. The CDR3 region has the DNA TGTGCCAGCAGCTTAGGTCAAACAGAAGAAAAACTGTTTTTT. The V call is TRBV7-8, the J call TRBJ1-4; no definite D call. The CDR3 extends over 14 amino acids. The germline CDR1 and CDR2 sequences are SGHVS and FQNEAQ. V gave up 1 base and J gave up 8 bases, with 11 bases separating them.

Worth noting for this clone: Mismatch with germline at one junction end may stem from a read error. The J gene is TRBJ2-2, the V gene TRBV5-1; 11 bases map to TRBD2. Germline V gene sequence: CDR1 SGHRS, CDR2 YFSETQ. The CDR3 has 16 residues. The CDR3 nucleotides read TGCGCCCGCAGCTTGGAACTAGCGGGAGTCGCCGGGGAGCTGTTTTTT. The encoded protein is CARSLELAGVAGELFF.

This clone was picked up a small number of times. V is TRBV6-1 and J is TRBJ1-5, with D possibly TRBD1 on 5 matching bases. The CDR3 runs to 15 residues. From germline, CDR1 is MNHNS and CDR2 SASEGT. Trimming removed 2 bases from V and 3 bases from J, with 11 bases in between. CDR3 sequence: CASSEPPGLNQPQHF. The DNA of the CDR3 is TGTGCCAGCAGTGAACCCCCAGGGCTCAATCAGCCCCAGCATTTT.

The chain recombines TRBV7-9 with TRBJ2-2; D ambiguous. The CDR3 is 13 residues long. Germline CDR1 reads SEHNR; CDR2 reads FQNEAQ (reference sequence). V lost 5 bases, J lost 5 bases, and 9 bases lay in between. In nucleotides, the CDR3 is TGTGCCAGCAGCCCCGGGTGGACCGGGGAGCTGTTTTTT. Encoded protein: CASSPGWTGELFF.

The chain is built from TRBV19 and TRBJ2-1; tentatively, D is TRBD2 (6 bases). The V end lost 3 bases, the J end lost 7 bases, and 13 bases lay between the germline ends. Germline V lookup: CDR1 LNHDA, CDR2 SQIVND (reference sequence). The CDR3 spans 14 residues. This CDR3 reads CASSMGLGMNEQFF. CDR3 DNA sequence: TGTGCCAGTAGTATGGGACTGGGGATGAATGAGCAGTTCTTC.

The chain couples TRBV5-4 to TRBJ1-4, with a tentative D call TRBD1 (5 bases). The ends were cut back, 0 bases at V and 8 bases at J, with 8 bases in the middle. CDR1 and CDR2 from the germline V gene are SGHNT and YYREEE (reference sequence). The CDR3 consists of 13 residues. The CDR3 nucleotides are TGTGCCAGCAGCTTGGCGGCAGGGGAAAAACTGTTTTTT. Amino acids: CASSLAAGEKLFF.

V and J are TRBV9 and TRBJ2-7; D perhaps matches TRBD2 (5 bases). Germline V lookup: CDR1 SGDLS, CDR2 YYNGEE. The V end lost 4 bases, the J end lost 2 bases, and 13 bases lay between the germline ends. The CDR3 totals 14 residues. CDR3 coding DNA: TGTGCCAGCAGCCTGACTAATAAGGCCTACGAGCAGTACTTC. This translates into CASSLTNKAYEQYF.

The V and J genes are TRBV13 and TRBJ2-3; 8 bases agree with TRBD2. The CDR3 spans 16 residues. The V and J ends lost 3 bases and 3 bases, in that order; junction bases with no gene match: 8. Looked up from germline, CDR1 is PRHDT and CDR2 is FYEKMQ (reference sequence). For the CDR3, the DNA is TGTGCCAGCAGCTTGAAAGCGGGAGCGGGGACAGATACGCAGTATTTT. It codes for CASSLKAGAGTDTQYF.

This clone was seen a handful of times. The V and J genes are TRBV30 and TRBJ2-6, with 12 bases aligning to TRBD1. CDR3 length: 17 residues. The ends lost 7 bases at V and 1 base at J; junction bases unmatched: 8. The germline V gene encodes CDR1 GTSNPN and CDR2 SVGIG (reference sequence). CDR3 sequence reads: CASFRDRGRSGANVLTF. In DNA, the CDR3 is TGTGCCTCTTTCCGGGACAGGGGGCGGTCTGGGGCCAACGTCCTGACTTTC.

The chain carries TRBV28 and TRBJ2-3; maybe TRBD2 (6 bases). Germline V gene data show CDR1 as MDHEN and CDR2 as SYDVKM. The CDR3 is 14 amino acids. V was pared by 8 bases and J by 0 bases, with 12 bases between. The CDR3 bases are TGTGCCAGCGGGGGGACGTCGAGCACAGATACGCAGTATTTT. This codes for CASGGTSSTDTQYF.

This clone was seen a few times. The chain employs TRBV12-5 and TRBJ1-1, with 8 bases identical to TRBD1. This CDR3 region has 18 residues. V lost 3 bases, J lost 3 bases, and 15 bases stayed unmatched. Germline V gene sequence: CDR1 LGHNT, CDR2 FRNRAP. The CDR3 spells CASGFALGAGGVYTEAFF. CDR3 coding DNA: TGTGCTAGTGGTTTCGCCCTTGGGGCAGGGGGCGTCTACACTGAAGCTTTCTTT.

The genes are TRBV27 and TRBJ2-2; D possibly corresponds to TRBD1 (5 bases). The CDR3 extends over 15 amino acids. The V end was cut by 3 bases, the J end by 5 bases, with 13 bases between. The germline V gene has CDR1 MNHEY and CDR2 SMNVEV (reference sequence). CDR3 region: CASSFARVWTGELFF. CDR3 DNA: TGTGCCAGCAGTTTCGCCAGGGTATGGACCGGGGAGCTGTTTTTT.

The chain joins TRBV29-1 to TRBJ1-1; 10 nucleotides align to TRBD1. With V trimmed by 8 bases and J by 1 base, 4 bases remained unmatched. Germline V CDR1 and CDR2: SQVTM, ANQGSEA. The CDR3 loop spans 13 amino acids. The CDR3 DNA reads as TGCAGCACTGACAGGGGGCGGAACACTGAAGCTTTCTTT. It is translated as CSTDRGRNTEAFF.

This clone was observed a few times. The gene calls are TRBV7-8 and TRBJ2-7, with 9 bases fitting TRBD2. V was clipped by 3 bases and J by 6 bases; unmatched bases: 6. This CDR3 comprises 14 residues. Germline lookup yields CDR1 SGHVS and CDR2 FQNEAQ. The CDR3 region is CASSFSGRRFEQYF. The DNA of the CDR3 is TGTGCCAGCAGCTTTAGCGGGAGAAGATTCGAGCAGTACTTC.